This T cell receptor beta chain was observed in a study of blood T cells in healthy people across ages. Findings and caveats of the study: TCR beta diversity, measured per million T cells, fell in a roughly linear way with age. A strong correlation was found between TCR beta diversity and the percentage of naive T cells.

The CDR3 loop spans 15 amino acids. Germline assignment: CDR1 MNHNS and CDR2 SASEGT. V was shortened by 0 bases and J by 6 bases, with 12 bases between the two germline ends. A J-beta primer mix and a sample-barcoded 5' primer were used in a second PCR of about 6 to 12 cycles. Tags on each cDNA molecule came from a template-switch adaptor with 12 random nucleotides. At least 2.5 million CDR3-containing paired-end reads were obtained per sample. TCRdb processed the 5' RACE reads anew with MiXCR; each CDR3 protein has one entry. Of approximately 1.5 million distinct CDR3 sequences listed, about 45% are singletons. For this clonotype: No antigen is known for it.

The receptor was isolated from a woman aged 18-29 years in good health. The V and J genes are TRBV6-1 and TRBJ2-1; D is perhaps TRBD2 (6 bases). Material for sequencing was blood. Here the CDR3 DNA reads TGTGCCAGCAGTGAAGCGGCGGGATTTACCAATGAGCAGTTCTTC. Amino acid sequence: CASSEAAGFTNEQFF.